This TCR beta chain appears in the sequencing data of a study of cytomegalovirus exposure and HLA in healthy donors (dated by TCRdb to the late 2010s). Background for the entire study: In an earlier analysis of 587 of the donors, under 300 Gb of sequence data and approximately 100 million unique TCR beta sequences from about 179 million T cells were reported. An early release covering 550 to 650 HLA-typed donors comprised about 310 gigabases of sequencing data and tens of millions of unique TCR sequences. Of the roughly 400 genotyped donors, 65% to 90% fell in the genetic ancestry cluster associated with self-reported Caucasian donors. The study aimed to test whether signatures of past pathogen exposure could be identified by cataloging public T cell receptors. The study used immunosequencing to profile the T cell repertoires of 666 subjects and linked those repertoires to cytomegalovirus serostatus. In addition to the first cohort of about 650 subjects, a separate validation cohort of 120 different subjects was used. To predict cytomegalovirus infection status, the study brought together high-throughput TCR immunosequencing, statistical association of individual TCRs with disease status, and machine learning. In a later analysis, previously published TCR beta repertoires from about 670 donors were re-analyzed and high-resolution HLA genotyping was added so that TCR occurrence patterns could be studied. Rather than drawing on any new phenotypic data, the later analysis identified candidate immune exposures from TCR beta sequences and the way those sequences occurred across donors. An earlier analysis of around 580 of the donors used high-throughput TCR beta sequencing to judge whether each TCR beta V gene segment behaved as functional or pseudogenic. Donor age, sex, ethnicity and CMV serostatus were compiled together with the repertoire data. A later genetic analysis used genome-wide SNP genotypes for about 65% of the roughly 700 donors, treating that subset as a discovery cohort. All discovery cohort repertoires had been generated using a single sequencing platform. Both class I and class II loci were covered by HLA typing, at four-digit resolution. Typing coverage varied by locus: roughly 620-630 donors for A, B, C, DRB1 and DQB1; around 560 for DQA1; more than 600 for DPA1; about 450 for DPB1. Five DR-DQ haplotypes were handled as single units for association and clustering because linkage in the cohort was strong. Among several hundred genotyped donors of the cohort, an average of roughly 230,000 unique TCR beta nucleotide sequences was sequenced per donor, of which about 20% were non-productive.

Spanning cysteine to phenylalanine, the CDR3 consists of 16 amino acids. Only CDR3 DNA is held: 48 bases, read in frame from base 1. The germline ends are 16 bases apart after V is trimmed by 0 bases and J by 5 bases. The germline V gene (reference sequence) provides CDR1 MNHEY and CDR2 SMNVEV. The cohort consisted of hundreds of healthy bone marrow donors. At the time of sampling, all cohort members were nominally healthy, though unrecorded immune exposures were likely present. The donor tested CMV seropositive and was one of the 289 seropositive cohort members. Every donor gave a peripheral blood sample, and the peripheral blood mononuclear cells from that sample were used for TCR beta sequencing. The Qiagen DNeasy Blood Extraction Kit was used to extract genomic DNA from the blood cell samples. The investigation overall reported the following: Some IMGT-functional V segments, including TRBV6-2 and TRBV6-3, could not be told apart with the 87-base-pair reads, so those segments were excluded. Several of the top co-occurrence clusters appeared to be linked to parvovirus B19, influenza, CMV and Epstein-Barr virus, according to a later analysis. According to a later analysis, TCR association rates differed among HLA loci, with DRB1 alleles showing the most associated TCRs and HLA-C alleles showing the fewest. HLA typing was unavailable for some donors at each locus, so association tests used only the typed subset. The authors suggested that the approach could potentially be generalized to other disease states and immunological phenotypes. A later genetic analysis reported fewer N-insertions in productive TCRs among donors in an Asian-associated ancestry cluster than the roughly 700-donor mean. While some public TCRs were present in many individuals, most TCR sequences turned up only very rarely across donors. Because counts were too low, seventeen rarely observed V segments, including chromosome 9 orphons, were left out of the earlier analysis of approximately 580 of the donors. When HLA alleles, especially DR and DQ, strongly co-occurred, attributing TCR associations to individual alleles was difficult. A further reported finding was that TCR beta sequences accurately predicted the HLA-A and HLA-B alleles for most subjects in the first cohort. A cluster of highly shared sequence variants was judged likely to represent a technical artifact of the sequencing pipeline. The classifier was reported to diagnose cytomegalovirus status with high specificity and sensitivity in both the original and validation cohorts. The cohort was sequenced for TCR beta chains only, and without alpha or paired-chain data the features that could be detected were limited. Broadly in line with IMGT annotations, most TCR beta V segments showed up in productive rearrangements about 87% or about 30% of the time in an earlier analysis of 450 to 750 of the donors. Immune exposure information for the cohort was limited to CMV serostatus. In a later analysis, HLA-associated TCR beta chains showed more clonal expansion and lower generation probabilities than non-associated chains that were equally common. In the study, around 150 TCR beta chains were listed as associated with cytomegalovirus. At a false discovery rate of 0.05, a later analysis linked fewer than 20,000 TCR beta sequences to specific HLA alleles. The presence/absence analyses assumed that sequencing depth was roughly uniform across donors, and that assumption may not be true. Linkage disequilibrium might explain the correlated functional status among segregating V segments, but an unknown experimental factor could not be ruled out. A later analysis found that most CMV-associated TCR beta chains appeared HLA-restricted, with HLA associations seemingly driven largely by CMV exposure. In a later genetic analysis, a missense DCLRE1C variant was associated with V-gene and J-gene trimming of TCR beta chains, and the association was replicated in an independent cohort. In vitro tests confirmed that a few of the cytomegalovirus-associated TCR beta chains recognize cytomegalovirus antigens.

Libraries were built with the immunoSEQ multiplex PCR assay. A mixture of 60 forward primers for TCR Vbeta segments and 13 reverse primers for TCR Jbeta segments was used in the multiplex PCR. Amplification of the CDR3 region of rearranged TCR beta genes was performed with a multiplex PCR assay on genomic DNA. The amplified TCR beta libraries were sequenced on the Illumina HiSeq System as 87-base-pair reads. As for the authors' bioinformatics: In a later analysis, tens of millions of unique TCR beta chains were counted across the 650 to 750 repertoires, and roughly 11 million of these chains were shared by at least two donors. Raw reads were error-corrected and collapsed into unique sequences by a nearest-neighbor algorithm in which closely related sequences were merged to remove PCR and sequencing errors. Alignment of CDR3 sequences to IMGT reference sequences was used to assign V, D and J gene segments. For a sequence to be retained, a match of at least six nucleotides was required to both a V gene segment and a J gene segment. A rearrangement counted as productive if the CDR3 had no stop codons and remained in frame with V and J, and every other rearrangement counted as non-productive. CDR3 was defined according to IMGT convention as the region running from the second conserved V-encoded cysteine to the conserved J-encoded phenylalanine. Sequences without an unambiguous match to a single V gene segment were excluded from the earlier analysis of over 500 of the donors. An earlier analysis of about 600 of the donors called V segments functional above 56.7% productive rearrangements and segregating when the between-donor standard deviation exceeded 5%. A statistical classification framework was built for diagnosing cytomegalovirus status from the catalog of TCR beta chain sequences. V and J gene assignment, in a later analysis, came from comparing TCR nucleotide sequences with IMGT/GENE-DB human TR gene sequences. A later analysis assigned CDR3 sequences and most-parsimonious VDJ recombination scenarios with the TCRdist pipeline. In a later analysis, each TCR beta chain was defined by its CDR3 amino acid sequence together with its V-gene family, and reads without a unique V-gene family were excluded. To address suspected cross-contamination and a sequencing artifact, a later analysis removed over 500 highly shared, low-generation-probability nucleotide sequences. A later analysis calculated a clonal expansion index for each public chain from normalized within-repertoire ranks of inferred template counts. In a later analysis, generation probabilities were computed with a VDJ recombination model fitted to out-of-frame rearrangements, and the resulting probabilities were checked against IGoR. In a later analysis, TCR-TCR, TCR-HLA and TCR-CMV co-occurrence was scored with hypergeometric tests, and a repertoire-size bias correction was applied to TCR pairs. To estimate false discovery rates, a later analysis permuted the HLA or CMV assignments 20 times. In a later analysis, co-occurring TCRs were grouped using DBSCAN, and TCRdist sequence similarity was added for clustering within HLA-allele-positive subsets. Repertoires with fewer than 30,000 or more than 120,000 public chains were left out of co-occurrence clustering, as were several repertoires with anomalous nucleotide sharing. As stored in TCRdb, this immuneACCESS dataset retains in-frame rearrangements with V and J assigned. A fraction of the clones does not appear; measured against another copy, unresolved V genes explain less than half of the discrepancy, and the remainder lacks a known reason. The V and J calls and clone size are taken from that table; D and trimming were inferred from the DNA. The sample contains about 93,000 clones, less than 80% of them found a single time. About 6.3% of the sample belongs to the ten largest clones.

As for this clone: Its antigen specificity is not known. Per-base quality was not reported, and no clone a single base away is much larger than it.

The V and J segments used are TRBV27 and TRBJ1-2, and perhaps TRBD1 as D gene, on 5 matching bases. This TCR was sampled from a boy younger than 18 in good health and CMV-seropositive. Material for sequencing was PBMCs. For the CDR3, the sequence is CASSLSGGLGSYGYTF. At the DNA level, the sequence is TGTGCCAGCAGTTTATCGGGGGGGTTGGGGTCTTATGGCTACACCTTC.